Detailed here is one T cell receptor (beta chain). Enrolment of Seattle patients took place during active infection, and they were followed longitudinally. The CDR3 is 15 amino acids. V was clipped by 6 bases and J by 11 bases, with 22 bases between them. Germline V CDR1 and CDR2: LNHDA, SQIVND (reference sequence). In the authors' workflow: The assay estimated nucleated cells by amplifying reference gene primers. Produced via immunoSEQ multiplex PCR; TCRdb's table is partial and in-frame only. That table gives V, J and clone size, and the DNA gave D and trimming. This table holds roughly 180,000 clones, approximately 86% found once. This specimen belongs to a study of blood T cell repertoires in COVID-19. About the study: Acute and convalescent COVID-19 specimens originated in the United States, Italy and Spain. PBMCs, B-cell-depleted T cells, or T cells provided the cDNA or gDNA that made up the material.

The rearrangement uses TRBV19 and TRBJ1-4, with D possibly TRBD1 on 6 matching bases. The sequenced sample was peripheral blood. This sequence was found in an elderly man with COVID-19, enrolled during active disease. The CDR3 sequence: CASRSRDKTPRKLFF. The DNA for the CDR3 is TGTGCCAGTAGGTCTCGGGACAAAACCCCTCGGAAACTGTTTTTT.